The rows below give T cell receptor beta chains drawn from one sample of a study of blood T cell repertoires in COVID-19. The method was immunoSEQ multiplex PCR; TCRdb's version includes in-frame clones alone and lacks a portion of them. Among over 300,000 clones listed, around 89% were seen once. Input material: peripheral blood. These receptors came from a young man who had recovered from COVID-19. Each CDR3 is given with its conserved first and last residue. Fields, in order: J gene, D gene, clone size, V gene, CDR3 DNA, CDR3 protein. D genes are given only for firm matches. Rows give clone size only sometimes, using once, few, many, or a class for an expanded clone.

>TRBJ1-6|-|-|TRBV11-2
TGTGCCAGCAGCTTAGAAGCAGGGTCACCCCTCCACTTT
CASSLEAGSPLHF
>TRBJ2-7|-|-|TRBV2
TGTGCCAGCAGGCCCAGGGGTAACCCCTACGAGCAGTACTTC
CASRPRGNPYEQYF
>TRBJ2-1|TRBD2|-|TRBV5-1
TGCGCCAGCAGCCCGGGGGGTCAACGCTCCTACAATGAGCAGTTCTTC
CASSPGGQRSYNEQFF
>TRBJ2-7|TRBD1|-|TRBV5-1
TGCGCCAGCAGCGCCGGGACAGTGACCTTCTACGAGCAGTACTTC
CASSAGTVTFYEQYF
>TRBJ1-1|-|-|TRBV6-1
TGTGCCAGCAGTGAAGCGCGAGTTCCGAACACTGAAGCTTTCTTT
CASSEARVPNTEAFF
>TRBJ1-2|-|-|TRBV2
TGTGCCAGCAGTGTCCGAAACAGGGTAAACTATGGCTACACCTTC
CASSVRNRVNYGYTF
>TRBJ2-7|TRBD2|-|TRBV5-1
TGCGCCAGCAGCTTGGCCGGGGGGTCCTCCTACGAGCAGTACTTC
CASSLAGGSSYEQYF
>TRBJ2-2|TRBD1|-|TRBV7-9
TGTGCCAGCAGACTGGAAGGGGGCGGCGATACCGGGGAGCTGTTTTTT
CASRLEGGGDTGELFF
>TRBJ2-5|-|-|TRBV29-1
TGCAGCGTCTTAGGAGGGGGCGAGACCCAGTACTTC
CSVLGGGETQYF
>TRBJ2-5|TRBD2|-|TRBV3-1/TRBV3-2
TGTGCCAGCAGCCAAGGGCCGGCTAGCGGGACCGAAGAGACCCAGTACTTC
CASSQGPASGTEETQYF
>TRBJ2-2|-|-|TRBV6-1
TGTGCCAGCAGTGCAGGGCCCCCCGCGAACACCGGGGAGCTGTTTTTT
CASSAGPPANTGELFF
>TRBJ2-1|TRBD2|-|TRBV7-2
TGTGCCAGCAGCTGGACTAGCGGGGGGAGCTCCTACAATGAGCAGTTCTTC
CASSWTSGGSSYNEQFF
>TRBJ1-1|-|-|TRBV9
TGTGCCAGCAGGGCGGGGGCGCTGGCCACTGAAGCTTTCTTT
CASRAGALATEAFF
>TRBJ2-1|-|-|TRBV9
TGTGCCAGCAGCGTAGAAGGCAGCGCCTACAATGAGCAGTTCTTC
CASSVEGSAYNEQFF
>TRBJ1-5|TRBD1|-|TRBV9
TGTGCCAGCAGCGCATCTTCCGGGACAGGGGACCAGCCCCAGCATTTT
CASSASSGTGDQPQHF
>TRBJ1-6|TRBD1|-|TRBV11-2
TGTGCCAGCAGCCGACCCGGGACAGGGGGCTCACCCCTCCACTTT
CASSRPGTGGSPLHF
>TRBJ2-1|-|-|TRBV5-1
TGCGCCAGCAGCCTAAATGGGGCGCAGTTCTTC
CASSLNGAQFF
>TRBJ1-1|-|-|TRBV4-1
TGCGCCAGCAGCCAAAAAGGTGGAGAGACTGAAGCTTTCTTT
CASSQKGGETEAFF
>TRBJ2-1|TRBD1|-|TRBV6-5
TGTGCCAGCAGTTACTCCGGGACAGGGCGGGGAAATGAGCAGTTCTTC
CASSYSGTGRGNEQFF
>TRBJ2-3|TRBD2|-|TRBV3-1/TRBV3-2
TGTGCCAGCAGCCACGGACTAGCGGATACAGATACGCAGTATTTT
CASSHGLADTDTQYF
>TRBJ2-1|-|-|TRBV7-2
TGTGCCAGCAGCTTAGCCCTAGTTCGTGAGCAGTTCTTC
CASSLALVREQFF
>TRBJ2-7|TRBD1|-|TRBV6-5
TGTGCCAGCAGTTCCCCCGGGACAGCAATAACCTACGAGCAGTACTTC
CASSSPGTAITYEQYF
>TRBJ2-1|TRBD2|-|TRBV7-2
TGTGCCAGCAGCTTAGTCAGCGGGGGGGCCGGTGAGCAGTTCTTC
CASSLVSGGAGEQFF
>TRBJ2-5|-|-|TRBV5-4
TGTGCCAGCAGCAAAAATGGACAGCCTCAAGAGACCCAGTACTTC
CASSKNGQPQETQYF
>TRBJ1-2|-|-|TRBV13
TGTGCCAGCAGCTCTGGGGGGTCTTATGGCTACACCTTC
CASSSGGSYGYTF
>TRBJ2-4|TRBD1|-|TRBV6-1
TGTGCCAGCAGTGAAGAAGACAGGGCAAGAGGCATTCAGTACTTC
CASSEEDRARGIQYF
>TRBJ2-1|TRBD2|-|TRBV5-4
TGTGCCAGCAGCTTTAGGACTAGCGGGAGCTCCTACAATGAGCAGTTCTTC
CASSFRTSGSSYNEQFF
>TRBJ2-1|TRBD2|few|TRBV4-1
TGCGCCAGCAGCCAAGAGGGGCTAGCGGCTGGGGACAATGAGCAGTTCTTC
CASSQEGLAAGDNEQFF
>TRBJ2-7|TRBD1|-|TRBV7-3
TGTGCCAGCAGCCCAGACAGGGAGTCCTACGAGCAGTACTTC
CASSPDRESYEQYF
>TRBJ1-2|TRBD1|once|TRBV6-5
TGTGCCAGCAGACCACAGGGGACTAACTATGGCTACACCTTC
CASRPQGTNYGYTF
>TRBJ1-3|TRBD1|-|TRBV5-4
TGTGCCAGCAGCCTCACCCGACAGGGAGGAAACACCATATATTTT
CASSLTRQGGNTIYF
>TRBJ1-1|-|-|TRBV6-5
TGTGCCAGCAGTTGGAGGGAGGGGACTGAAGCTTTCTTT
CASSWREGTEAFF
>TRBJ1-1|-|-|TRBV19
TGTGCCAGTAGTATTGCCGGGACAATGAACACTGAAGCTTTCTTT
CASSIAGTMNTEAFF
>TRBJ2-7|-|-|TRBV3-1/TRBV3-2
TGTGCCAGCAGCCAACGGACTAAGCAGTACTTC
CASSQRTKQYF
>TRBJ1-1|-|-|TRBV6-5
TGTGCCAGCAGTTACTCGACAGTTAACACTGAAGCTTTCTTT
CASSYSTVNTEAFF
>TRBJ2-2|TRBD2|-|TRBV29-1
TGCAGCGTTCAGTCTAGCGGGGGGCCCACCGGGGAGCTGTTTTTT
CSVQSSGGPTGELFF
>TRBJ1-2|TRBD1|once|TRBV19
TGTGCCAGTAGTACACAGACAGGGGTCCATTATGGCTACACCTTC
CASSTQTGVHYGYTF
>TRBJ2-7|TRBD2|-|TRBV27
TGTGCCAGCAGTTTATCGAATGCACTAGCGGTCGACGAGCAGTACTTC
CASSLSNALAVDEQYF
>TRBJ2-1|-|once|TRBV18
TGTGCCAGCTCACCCCGACTGGAGGATGAGCAGTTCTTC
CASSPRLEDEQFF
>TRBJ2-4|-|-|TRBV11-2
TGTGCCAGCAGCTTATCCCCGCAGGTCGAGCTAGCCAAAAACATTCAGTACTTC
CASSLSPQVELAKNIQYF
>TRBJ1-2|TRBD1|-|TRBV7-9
TGTGCCAGCAGAAAAGGGGACAGGGGTCGTGGCTACACCTTC
CASRKGDRGRGYTF
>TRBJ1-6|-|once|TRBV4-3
TGCGCCAGCAGCCAAGACGAGAGCTCCTATAATTCACCCCTCCACTTT
CASSQDESSYNSPLHF
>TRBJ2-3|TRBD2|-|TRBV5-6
TGTGCCAGCAGCTTGGCCCGACGGTTGGCGGGGGTCCCAGATACGCAGTATTTT
CASSLARRLAGVPDTQYF
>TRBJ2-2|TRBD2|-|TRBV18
TGTGCCAGCTCACCGGCTACGGGGGAGGGCCTTTTCGACACCGGGGAGCTGTTTTTT
CASSPATGEGLFDTGELFF
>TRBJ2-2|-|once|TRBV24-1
TGTGCCACCAGTGACAGGGATGACACCGGGGAGCTGTTTTTT
CATSDRDDTGELFF
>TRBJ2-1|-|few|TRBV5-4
TGTGCCAGCAGCTTCTTACTCAATGAGCAGTTCTTC
CASSFLLNEQFF
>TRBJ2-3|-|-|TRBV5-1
TGCGCCAGCAGCCCCGGGACTTCCAGCCTCGATACGCAGTATTTT
CASSPGTSSLDTQYF
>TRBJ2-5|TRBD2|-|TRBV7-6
TGTGCCAGCAGCGCCGAACTAGCGGCGGGAGAGACCCAGTACTTC
CASSAELAAGETQYF
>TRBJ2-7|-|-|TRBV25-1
TGTGCCAGCAGTGAACACCAGGCACTCACCTACGAGCAGTACTTC
CASSEHQALTYEQYF
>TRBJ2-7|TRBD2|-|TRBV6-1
TGTGCCAGCAGTGGTGGACTAGCGGGAGGGACCTACGAGCAGTACTTC
CASSGGLAGGTYEQYF
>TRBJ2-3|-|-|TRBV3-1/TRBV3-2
TGTGCCAGCAGCCAAGAGAGTAAAGATACGCAGTATTTT
CASSQESKDTQYF
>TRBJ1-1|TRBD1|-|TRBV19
TGTGCCAGTAGTTCCCGGACAGGGAAGAACACTGAAGCTTTCTTT
CASSSRTGKNTEAFF
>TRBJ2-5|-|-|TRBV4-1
TGCGCCAGCAGCCAAGATATTGGGACACAGGAAGAGACCCAGTACTTC
CASSQDIGTQEETQYF
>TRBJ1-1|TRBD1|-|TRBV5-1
TGCGCCAGCAGCAACGACAGGGAGGCGCGTCGAGCTTTCTTT
CASSNDREARRAFF
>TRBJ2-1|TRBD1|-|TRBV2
TGTGCCAGCAACCCAGGGGGAAACTACAATGAGCAGTTCTTC
CASNPGGNYNEQFF
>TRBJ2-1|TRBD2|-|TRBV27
TGTGCCAGCAGACCCCGGGGGGGTTACAATGAGCAGTTCTTC
CASRPRGGYNEQFF
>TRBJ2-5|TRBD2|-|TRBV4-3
TGCGCCAGCAGCCAAGATCTGTCTAGCGGGGGGGCAGAGACCCAGTACTTC
CASSQDLSSGGAETQYF
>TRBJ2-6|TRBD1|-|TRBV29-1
TGCAGCGTTGGGGGTGGACAGGGGGCAGTTGGGGCCAACGTCCTGACTTTC
CSVGGGQGAVGANVLTF
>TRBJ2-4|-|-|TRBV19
TGTGCCAGTAGTATAGATGGGGGGAGTGGGTGGCACTTC
CASSIDGGSGWHF
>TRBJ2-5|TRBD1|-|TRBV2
TGTGCCAGCAGTGGCGACAGGGTCGGGCAAGAGACCCAGTACTTC
CASSGDRVGQETQYF